The 10 T cell receptor beta chains below come from one sample, sequenced in a study of T cells after yellow fever vaccination. TCRdb used MiXCR to reprocess the 5' RACE reads, holding one entry per CDR3 protein. Here the sample spans some 160,000 distinct CDR3 sequences, less than 9% being singletons. Sequenced here: CD4+ T cells sorted from PBMCs, sampled less than 6 days after the first yellow fever vaccination. The receptors were sampled from a man aged 18 to 29 who received the YFV17D yellow fever vaccine.

This clonotype was picked up many times. The rearrangement uses TRBV15 and TRBJ2-7, with D perhaps given as TRBD1 or TRBD2 (5 bases each). Germline-derived CDR1 and CDR2 are LNHNV and YYDKDF (reference sequence). This CDR3 has 13 residues. The germline V and J ends were trimmed by 4 bases and 5 bases, with 12 bases remaining between them. Here the CDR3 DNA reads TGTGCCACCAGCACGGGGCAATCGGACGAGCAGTACTTC. Translation: CATSTGQSDEQYF.

This clonotype was recorded at least ten times. This chain links TRBV2 with TRBJ2-3; D ambiguous. The V gene's germline CDR1 is SNHLY and CDR2 FYNNEI. The CDR3 spans 13 residues. V dropped 7 bases and J dropped 8 bases, with 16 bases sitting between them. The CDR3 reads CASTDALGGTQYF. Written as DNA, the CDR3 is TGTGCCAGCACCGACGCCCTGGGCGGTACGCAGTATTTT.

This clonotype appeared many times. The V gene is TRBV7-6, the J gene TRBJ2-3, with 7 bases lining up with TRBD1. V was pared by 4 bases and J by 7 bases, with 8 bases of the junction left unmatched. The length of the CDR3 is 14 residues. The germline V gene has CDR1 SGHVS and CDR2 FNYEAQ. The CDR3 DNA follows: TGTGCCAGCAGCTCTCGAGGGGGCATGAATACGCAGTATTTT. It specifies CASSSRGGMNTQYF.

This clonotype appeared many times. The CDR3 region is CASSFSGQGARSTGELFF. In nucleotides, the CDR3 is TGTGCCAGCAGCTTCTCCGGACAGGGGGCGCGCAGCACCGGGGAGCTGTTTTTT. The V call is TRBV7-3, the J call TRBJ2-2; TRBD1 aligns across 11 bases. The CDR3 is made up of 18 amino acids. Germline CDR1 SGHTA, CDR2 FQGTGA. V lost 3 bases to trimming and J lost 4 bases; unmatched junction nucleotides: 10.

This clonotype occurred a few times. The rearrangement joins TRBV11-3 to TRBJ1-5; TRBD1 agrees at 10 bases. Germline V gene data show CDR1 as SGHNT and CDR2 as YENEEA. The CDR3 covers 19 residues. V trimming: 1 base; J trimming: 2 bases; junction bases outside the gene matches: 11. CDR3 nucleotide sequence: TGTGCCAGCAGCTTAGGGAATACTCAAGGGACAGGGGGCAATCAGCCCCAGCATTTT. Residues: CASSLGNTQGTGGNQPQHF. Looking up the rest from reference TRBV11-3 and TRBJ1-5 gives the full variable domain: EAGVVQSPRYKIIEKKQPVAFWCNPISGHNTLYWYLQNLGQGPELLIRYENEEAVDDSQLPKDRFSAERLKGVDSTLKIQPAELGDSAVYLCASSLGNTQGTGGNQPQHFGDGTRLSIL.

This clonotype occurred many times. The V and J genes are TRBV6-1 and TRBJ2-7; 9 bases align to TRBD1. From germline, CDR1 is MNHNS and CDR2 SASEGT. V gave up 2 bases and J gave up 5 bases; unmatched junction bases: 16. The CDR3 loop spans 18 amino acids. In nucleotides, the CDR3 is TGTGCCAGCAGTGAATTGCTCACGGGGACAGGGTCTGGCAACGAGCAGTACGTC. Its protein product is CASSELLTGTGSGNEQYV.

This chain links TRBV12-3 or TRBV12-4 with TRBJ2-7; no clear D gene. The CDR3 extends over 12 amino acids. V lost 8 bases and J 6 bases, leaving 14 bases between the germline ends. The CDR3 region is CASFTLSPEQYV. CDR3 nucleotide sequence: TGTGCCAGCTTTACCCTTTCCCCCGAGCAGTACGTC.

The chain recombines TRBV7-3 with TRBJ2-1; the D call may be TRBD1 or TRBD2 (6 bases each). With 1 base removed from V and 1 base from J, the gap between germline ends came to 8 bases. CDR1 is SGHTA and CDR2 is FQGTGA in the germline V gene. This CDR3 comprises 15 residues. CDR3 region: CASSLKGGSYNEQFF. Written as DNA, the CDR3 is TGTGCCAGCAGCTTAAAGGGGGGTTCCTACAATGAGCAGTTCTTC.

This clonotype was seen at least ten times. The chain couples TRBV28 to TRBJ1-2; 7 bases map to TRBD1. Trimming cost V 8 bases and J 4 bases; bases outside gene matches: 13. The CDR3 totals 15 residues. Germline CDR1 MDHEN, CDR2 SYDVKM. The CDR3 loop is CASCTGDSQGYGYTF. For the CDR3, the DNA is TGTGCCAGCTGCACAGGGGACTCGCAGGGCTATGGCTACACCTTC.

The CDR3 DNA sequence: TGCAGTGCTAGAGATGTAGGTAGGGCGAACACTGAAGCTTTCTTT. This encodes CSARDVGRANTEAFF. The rearrangement uses TRBV20-1 and TRBJ1-1, with unresolved D. CDR1 and CDR2 (germline): DFQATT, SNEGSKA (reference sequence). Trimming took 0 bases from V and 1 from J, leaving 12 bases between them. This CDR3 is built from 15 residues.